This record covers a single T cell receptor (beta chain). Its matching antigen is unknown. The data belong to a study of cytomegalovirus exposure and HLA in healthy donors. Overall study findings and caveats: An analysis done earlier found most TCR beta V segments productive about 87% or about 30% of the time.

PCR involved 60 Vbeta and 13 Jbeta primers. TCRdb's table, derived via immunoSEQ multiplex PCR, lists solely in-frame clones and lacks some. The sample shows over 85,000 clones, over 65% of them seen only once. CDR1 LNHNV and CDR2 YYDKDF come from the germline V gene (reference sequence). The length of the CDR3 is 15 residues. J lost 5 bases, V lost 5 bases, and 8 bases had no gene match. This sequence originates from a man between 25 and 39 years old in good health and CMV-seropositive. This chain uses TRBV15 with TRBJ2-3, with 9 bases that match TRBD1. Specimen: PBMCs. The CDR3 region has the DNA TGTGCCACCAGCTACTTTACAGGGGGCATAGATACGCAGTATTTT. This translates into CATSYFTGGIDTQYF.